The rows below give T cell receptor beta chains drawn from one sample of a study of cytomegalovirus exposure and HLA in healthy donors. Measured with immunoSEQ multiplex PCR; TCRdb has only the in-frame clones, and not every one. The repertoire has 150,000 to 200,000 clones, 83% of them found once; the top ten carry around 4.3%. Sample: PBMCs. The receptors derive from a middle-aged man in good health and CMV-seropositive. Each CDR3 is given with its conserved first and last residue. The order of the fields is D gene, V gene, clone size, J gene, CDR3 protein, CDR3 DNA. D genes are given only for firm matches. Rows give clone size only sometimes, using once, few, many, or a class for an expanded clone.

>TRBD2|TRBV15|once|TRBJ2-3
CATSRKATGGGADTQYF
TGTGCCACCAGCAGAAAGGCGACGGGAGGAGGGGCAGATACGCAGTATTTT
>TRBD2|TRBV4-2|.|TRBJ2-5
CASSHNARTSGGRWQETQYF
TGTGCCAGCAGCCACAATGCCCGGACTAGCGGGGGGCGTTGGCAAGAGACCCAGTACTTC
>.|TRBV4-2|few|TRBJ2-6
CASSQDEGAGANVLTF
TGTGCCAGCAGCCAAGATGAGGGGGCTGGGGCCAACGTCCTGACTTTC
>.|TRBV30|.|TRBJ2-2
CAWSPTATGELFF
TGTGCCTGGAGTCCCACTGCAACCGGGGAGCTGTTTTTT
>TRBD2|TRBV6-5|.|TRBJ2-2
CASSYFGGRAPGELFF
TGTGCCAGCAGTTACTTCGGAGGGAGGGCCCCCGGGGAGCTGTTTTTT
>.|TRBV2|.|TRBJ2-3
CASRNLTGNSSTDTQYF
TGTGCCAGCAGAAACCTTACAGGGAACTCTAGCACAGATACGCAGTATTTT
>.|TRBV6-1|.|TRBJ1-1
CASSPGENTEAFF
TGTGCCAGCAGTCCCGGGGAGAACACTGAAGCTTTCTTT
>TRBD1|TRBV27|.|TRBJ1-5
CASSFSGTGNQPQHF
TGTGCCAGCAGTTTTTCCGGGACAGGCAATCAGCCCCAGCATTTT
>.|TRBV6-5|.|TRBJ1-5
CATSAGLDNQPQHF
TGTGCCACTTCCGCTGGGCTTGACAATCAGCCCCAGCATTTT
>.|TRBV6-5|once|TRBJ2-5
CASSYSNMASETQYF
TGTGCCAGCAGTTACTCGAATATGGCTTCGGAGACCCAGTACTTC
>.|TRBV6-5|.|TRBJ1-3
CASTSGGAGNTIYF
TGTGCCAGCACCTCCGGCGGGGCTGGAAACACCATATATTTT
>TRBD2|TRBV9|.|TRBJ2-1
CASSSGGTSYNEQFF
TGTGCCAGCAGCTCCGGGGGGACCTCCTACAATGAGCAGTTCTTC
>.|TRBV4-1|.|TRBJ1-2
CASSQDGFGLNYGYTF
TGCGCCAGCAGCCAAGACGGCTTTGGACTTAACTATGGCTACACCTTC
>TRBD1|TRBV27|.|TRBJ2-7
CASSPWTGTYEQYF
TGTGCCAGCAGTCCCTGGACAGGAACCTACGAGCAGTACTTC
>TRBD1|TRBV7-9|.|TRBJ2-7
CSSSLGQGTYEQYF
TGTTCCAGCAGCTTAGGACAGGGTACCTACGAGCAGTACTTC
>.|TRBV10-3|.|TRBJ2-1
CAISGGGKYNEQFF
TGTGCCATCAGTGGGGGCGGAAAGTACAATGAGCAGTTCTTC
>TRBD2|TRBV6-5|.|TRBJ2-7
CASRASGGAEQYF
TGTGCCAGCAGAGCTAGCGGGGGGGCCGAGCAGTACTTC
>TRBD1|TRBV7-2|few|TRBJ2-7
CASSLAGTGGYEQYF
TGTGCCAGCAGCTTAGCGGGGACAGGGGGCTACGAGCAGTACTTC
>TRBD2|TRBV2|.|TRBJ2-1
CASKRELAGVWEQFF
TGTGCCAGCAAGAGGGAGCTAGCGGGAGTATGGGAGCAGTTCTTC
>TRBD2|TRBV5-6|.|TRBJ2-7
CASSLAVSGGLSYEQYF
TGTGCCAGCAGCTTGGCGGTTAGCGGGGGCCTCTCCTACGAGCAGTACTTC
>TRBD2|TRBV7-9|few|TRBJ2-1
CASSNIAGEQFF
TGTGCCAGCAGTAACATAGCGGGGGAGCAGTTCTTC
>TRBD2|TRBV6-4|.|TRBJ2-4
CASSDSTRLAIAKNIQYF
TGTGCCAGCAGTGACTCGACGCGACTAGCGATAGCCAAAAACATTCAGTACTTC
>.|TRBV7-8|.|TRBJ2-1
CASSLVRVRYNEQFF
TGTGCCAGCAGCTTAGTCAGGGTCCGATACAATGAGCAGTTCTTC